Listed below are T cell receptor beta chains from one sample, sequenced in a study of T-cell memory formation after mild COVID-19. TCRdb fed the 5' RACE reads into MiXCR, producing one record per CDR3 protein. The sample consists of around 420,000 distinct CDR3 sequences, about 24% of them appearing once. What was sequenced was PBMCs or a T cell subset sorted from them (not recorded which). These TCRs come from an adult woman who had mild COVID-19 (a few samples of this study predate the infection). Cell type and time point are not known. Both conserved end residues are trimmed from each CDR3. Clone size appears in some rows only: once, few, many, or a class for an expanded clone.

j_call clone_size v_call cdr3_aa
TRBJ1-1 . TRBV20-1 SARTETGADTEAF
TRBJ1-6 . TRBV25-1 ASRQGYNSPLH
TRBJ2-2 . TRBV12-3/TRBV12-4 ASSLLGFGTGELF
TRBJ1-2 . TRBV2 ASSPMTGGGYT
TRBJ1-5 . TRBV7-2 ASSSGHTSNQPQH
TRBJ2-1 many TRBV4-2 ASSPRLRDTFNEQF
TRBJ2-5 . TRBV20-1 SATGAIQETQY
TRBJ2-3 . TRBV20-1 RAQSGLPTTDTQY
TRBJ1-5 . TRBV12-3/TRBV12-4 ASSPGTGGSQPQH
TRBJ2-2 . TRBV12-3/TRBV12-4 ASSLGVRGTGELF
TRBJ2-1 few TRBV20-1 SARRLTYNEQF
TRBJ2-2 . TRBV5-1 ASSPGGVTTGELF
TRBJ2-7 . TRBV5-5 ASSLLSTVTYEQY
TRBJ1-1 few TRBV29-1 SLLMGSGAF
TRBJ1-3 few TRBV4-1 ASSQDYRGRGNTIY
TRBJ2-2 few TRBV7-9 ASSFGTSHTGELF
TRBJ2-7 few TRBV3-1 ASSQAGTGARGQY
TRBJ2-7 . TRBV7-9 ASTPGGQGAYEQY
TRBJ2-3 . TRBV11-2 ASSLGRPPQGDTDTQY
TRBJ2-3 . TRBV12-3/TRBV12-4 ASSTSSGYTDTQY
TRBJ2-2 many TRBV4-1 ASRDRNTGELF
TRBJ2-5 few TRBV7-9 ASSLVETAQETQY
TRBJ1-2 . TRBV18 ASSPPAAGKGRGYT
TRBJ2-5 few TRBV5-6 ASSRRGALETQY
TRBJ1-1 . TRBV5-1 ASRPTGAQNTEAF
TRBJ1-4 few TRBV7-9 ASSPAAALVEKLF
TRBJ2-7 . TRBV6-2/TRBV6-3 ASSYGRTSGGEQQY
TRBJ2-2 . TRBV29-1 SVSVGTSNTGELF
TRBJ2-6 . TRBV29-1 SALTLPGQDPSGANVLT
TRBJ2-5 . TRBV5-1 ASSLGDRWGQETQY
TRBJ2-6 . TRBV5-1 ASSPGHYSGANVLT
TRBJ2-4 . TRBV7-9 ASSPRTVAKNIQY
TRBJ1-1 few TRBV20-1 SARVGTGGSDTEAF
TRBJ2-5 . TRBV7-9 ASSLGGGSGETQY
TRBJ2-3 many TRBV4-2 ASSQDMAGSINTQY
TRBJ2-1 . TRBV3-1 ASSRTSGAYNEQF
TRBJ2-7 . TRBV7-9 ASSLAARGYEQY
TRBJ2-2 many TRBV11-2 ASSLGRATGELF
TRBJ2-5 . TRBV12-3/TRBV12-4 ASSPGVAGETQY
TRBJ2-1 few TRBV5-1 ASSLVVGRYNEQF
TRBJ1-2 many TRBV7-9 ASSLAGVNYGYT
TRBJ1-3 . TRBV12-3/TRBV12-4 ASSLVGRSGNTIY
TRBJ1-6 . TRBV12-3/TRBV12-4 ASSQERDSPLH
TRBJ2-1 few TRBV12-3/TRBV12-4 AIRGSSGSNNEQF
TRBJ2-7 many TRBV27 ASSFGDPGDYEQY
TRBJ1-2 . TRBV5-1 ASSPWPLTENYGYT
TRBJ2-7 few TRBV15 ATSRGRGQGAHRQY
TRBJ2-1 few TRBV24-1 ATSRAREQF
TRBJ2-7 few TRBV19 ASSSSGRTGYEQY
TRBJ2-5 . TRBV2 ASSPGLPGATQY
TRBJ2-7 . TRBV25-1 ASSASKITSEQY
TRBJ1-1 few TRBV5-1 ASSPTQGAGTEAF
TRBJ1-1 . TRBV4-3 ASSHGIRGTEAF
TRBJ2-1 . TRBV27 ASGSLAAWAASSYNEQF
TRBJ2-2 few TRBV7-9 ASSSGQGDNTGELF